The following is a T cell receptor beta chain sequence with its context. Its antigen is still unknown. Every participating donor gave one draw, a heparinised blood sample averaging approximately 120 mL. The data derive from a study of beta chain features in type 1 diabetes. Study-level information: All of the samples together had more than 95 million sorted cells examined. Study outcomes and limitations: Shorter TCRB CDR3s, moderately but significantly so, were found in Type 1 diabetes patients in all four CD4+ subsets. Shorter templates might be favored by PCR, equally in patients and controls. A cDNA-based sequencing approach could over-represent cells with high TCR expression.

Since all of the isolated RNA was reverse transcribed, expressed TCRB transcripts were what got sequenced. TCRdb's copy holds only in-frame clones and misses some; the assay was immunoSEQ multiplex PCR. The profile shows 200,000 to 300,000 clones, 11% of them singletons. This CDR3 region has 16 residues. V shed 0 bases, J shed 1 base, and the junction held 5 bases outside the gene matches. Germline CDR1 is SGDLS and CDR2 is YYNGEE. The clonotype originates from a man aged 25 to 45 with type 1 diabetes. This chain uses TRBV9 with TRBJ2-5; 8 bases map to TRBD1. The sample taken for sequencing was naive CD4+ T cells from blood. The CDR3 region has the DNA TGTGCCAGCAGCGTAGCTACAGGGGGGTTCCAAGAGACCCAGTACTTC. Translation: CASSVATGGFQETQYF. Variable domain in full (rest from reference TRBV9 and TRBJ2-5): DSGVTQTPKHLITATGQRVTLRCSPRSGDLSVYWYQQSLDQGLQFLIQYYNGEERAKGNILERFSAQQFPDLHSELNLSSLELGDSALYFCASSVATGGFQETQYFGPGTRLLVL.